Described below is a single TCR beta chain sequence and its context. Unique molecular identifiers tagged the TCRbeta library. A single record per CDR3 protein comes from TCRdb applying MiXCR to the PCR reads. The repertoire holds about 610,000 distinct CDR3 sequences, with 10% as singletons. This record comes from a study of T-cell reconstitution after alpha-beta-depleted transplantation in children. The material sequenced was PBMCs from the stem cell graft donor, taken from the stem cell graft. The source of this sequence is a human donor who donated a stem cell graft to a child with acute myeloid leukemia.

The DNA of the CDR3 is TGTGCCAGCAAGACGACAGGGACCCACCCCTACGAGCAGTACTTC. Protein: CASKTTGTHPYEQYF. The chain employs TRBV28 and TRBJ2-7, with 7 nucleotides matching TRBD1. The CDR3 consists of 15 residues. CDR1 MDHEN and CDR2 SYDVKM come from the germline V gene. Germline trimming cut 7 bases from V and 2 bases from J; bases unmatched to any gene: 11.